This T cell receptor beta chain was retrieved from a study of Ad26.COV2.S vaccination and SARS-CoV-2 variants. For the study at large: Dosing was one shot or two shots 56 days apart.

Produced via immunoSEQ multiplex PCR; TCRdb's table is partial and in-frame only. Of around 400,000 clones in the sample, 90% were seen once. Treatment meaning: some 20 received Ad26.COV2.S at low or high dose, single or two shots; about 5 received placebo; per-sample allocation not given. Sampling happened 63 days after the first vaccine or placebo injection. The CDR3 contains 15 residues. Trimming stripped 4 bases from V and 1 base from J, with 12 bases between. Looked up from germline, CDR1 is MRHNA and CDR2 is SNTAGT. This clonotype originated in a person aged 18 to 59 who received the Ad26.COV2.S COVID-19 vaccine or a placebo. V is TRBV6-4 and J is TRBJ2-3; D gene unclear. Source: peripheral blood, taken in a trial of Ad26.COV2.S vaccine versus placebo. The DNA for the CDR3 is TGTGCCAGCAGTGCTTTGGTCGCCGGCACAGATACGCAGTATTTT. It encodes CASSALVAGTDTQYF.